A selection of T cell receptor beta chains follows, all from one sample in a study of CD8 T cells in Susac syndrome. TCRdb redid the calling of the immunoSEQ multiplex PCR reads with MiXCR, one entry per CDR3 protein. The profile shows more than 70,000 distinct CDR3 sequences, around 93% of them singletons. The specimen sequenced was CD8+ T cells from PBMCs. These receptors all stem from a human donor in good health. CDR3s include the opening cysteine and the closing phenylalanine or tryptophan. Each record gives: V gene, clone size, D gene, J gene, CDR3 protein, CDR3 DNA. D genes are given only for firm matches. Only some rows state a clone size, as once, few, many or a class for expanded clones.

>TRBV18|.|.|TRBJ1-1
CASSPAGVDTEAFF
TGTGCCAGCTCACCGGCGGGAGTGGACACTGAAGCTTTCTTT
>TRBV5-1|.|TRBD1|TRBJ2-7
CASSLRTGPSPSYEQYF
TGCGCCAGCAGCTTGAGGACAGGGCCTTCACCTTCCTACGAGCAGTACTTC
>TRBV13|.|TRBD1|TRBJ2-5
CASSSQGYQETQYF
TGTGCCAGCAGCTCACAGGGGTACCAAGAGACCCAGTACTTC
>TRBV28|.|TRBD1|TRBJ2-7
CASSQPGQGAYEQYF
TGTGCCAGCAGCCAGCCGGGACAGGGGGCGTACGAGCAGTACTTC
>TRBV5-1|.|TRBD1|TRBJ1-1
CASSVRQGAGAFF
TGCGCCAGCAGCGTTCGACAGGGGGCAGGAGCTTTCTTT
>TRBV7-9|.|.|TRBJ2-7
CASQGPGSSYEQYF
TGTGCCAGCCAAGGCCCAGGGAGCTCCTACGAGCAGTACTTC
>TRBV24-1|once|.|TRBJ2-1
CATSGRQVSNNEQFF
TGTGCCACCAGTGGACGGCAGGTATCAAACAATGAGCAGTTCTTC
>TRBV29-1|.|.|TRBJ2-1
CSSSSGASYNEQFF
TGCAGCTCGTCCTCGGGCGCCTCCTACAATGAGCAGTTCTTC
>TRBV29-1|once|.|TRBJ2-1
CSVSGNEQFF
TGCAGCGTTAGTGGCAATGAGCAGTTCTTC
>TRBV9|.|.|TRBJ1-1
CASSYATDYEAFF
TGTGCCAGCAGCTACGCGACAGATTATGAAGCTTTCTTT
>TRBV30|.|.|TRBJ1-1
CAWSVPRMNTEAFF
TGTGCCTGGAGTGTACCCAGAATGAACACTGAAGCTTTCTTT
>TRBV20-1|.|TRBD1|TRBJ1-5
CSASRTGTNQPQHF
TGCAGTGCTTCCCGGACAGGGACCAATCAGCCCCAGCATTTT
>TRBV27|.|TRBD1|TRBJ1-2
CASSLSGGSHYGYTF
TGTGCCAGCAGTTTATCAGGGGGCTCCCACTATGGCTACACCTTC
>TRBV9|.|TRBD2|TRBJ2-3
CASSVGRGGGDTQYF
TGTGCCAGCAGCGTCGGGCGGGGGGGAGGAGATACGCAGTATTTT
>TRBV27|.|.|TRBJ2-7
CASSLSGRGHEQYF
TGTGCCAGCAGTTTATCGGGCAGGGGTCACGAGCAGTACTTC
>TRBV13|.|.|TRBJ1-1
CASSLAGITEAFF
TGTGCCAGCAGCTTAGCAGGAATCACTGAAGCTTTCTTT
>TRBV6-5|.|.|TRBJ1-2
CASSPDRSYGYTF
TGTGCCAGCAGCCCCGACAGGAGCTATGGCTACACCTTC
>TRBV6-2/TRBV6-3|once|TRBD2|TRBJ2-7
CASSYAGGSYEQYF
TGTGCCAGCAGTTACGCCGGGGGGTCCTACGAGCAGTACTTC
>TRBV14|.|TRBD1|TRBJ1-6
CASSQPWTGGSRSPLHF
TGTGCCAGCAGCCAGCCTTGGACAGGGGGGAGTAGGTCACCCCTCCACTTT
>TRBV13|.|.|TRBJ2-5
CASSLGRLTETQYF
TGTGCCAGCAGCTTAGGCAGACTTACAGAGACCCAGTACTTC
>TRBV19|.|.|TRBJ1-1
CASSGGLGTEAFF
TGTGCCAGTAGTGGGGGTTTGGGCACTGAAGCTTTCTTT
>TRBV6-5|.|.|TRBJ1-2
CASSYSLEALGYGYTF
TGTGCCAGCAGTTACTCGTTGGAAGCCCTTGGCTATGGCTACACCTTC
>TRBV5-6|few|TRBD2|TRBJ2-7
CASSLGLAGGLSYEQYF
TGTGCCAGCAGCTTGGGACTAGCGGGGGGTTTATCCTACGAGCAGTACTTC
>TRBV6-6|.|.|TRBJ2-7
CASSDTLRGEQYF
TGTGCCAGCAGTGACACCTTACGAGGCGAGCAGTACTTC
>TRBV11-2|.|.|TRBJ2-1
CASSLGAPEQFF
TGTGCCAGCAGCTTAGGGGCCCCTGAGCAGTTCTTC
>TRBV3-1|.|TRBD1|TRBJ1-6
CASSQVRRQGDSPLHF
TGTGCCAGCAGCCAAGTTCGCCGACAGGGAGATTCACCCCTCCACTTT
>TRBV2|.|.|TRBJ2-7
CASSDRTHTYEQYF
TGTGCCAGCAGTGACAGGACCCACACCTACGAGCAGTACTTC
>TRBV30|.|.|TRBJ2-2
CAWRGIRELFF
TGTGCCTGGAGAGGGATACGGGAGCTGTTTTTT
>TRBV20-1|.|.|TRBJ2-1
CSATEPGLDINEQFF
TGCAGTGCTACAGAGCCGGGACTGGATATCAATGAGCAGTTCTTC
>TRBV5-1|.|.|TRBJ2-1
CASSFGTEQFF
TGCGCCAGCAGCTTCGGAACTGAGCAGTTCTTC
>TRBV5-6|.|TRBD1|TRBJ2-1
CASSWIGQGLYNEQFF
TGTGCCAGCAGCTGGATAGGACAGGGTTTGTACAATGAGCAGTTCTTC
>TRBV20-1|.|.|TRBJ2-2
CSARDGRGLNNGELFF
TGCAGTGCTAGAGATGGGCGAGGGCTAAATAACGGGGAGCTGTTTTTT
>TRBV2|.|.|TRBJ1-4
CASSEALRGAQEKLFF
TGTGCCAGCAGTGAAGCGCTTCGGGGGGCACAGGAAAAACTGTTTTTT
>TRBV4-1|.|.|TRBJ1-2
CATTQGGGYTF
TGCGCCACCACCCAGGGTGGGGGCTACACCTTC
>TRBV27|.|.|TRBJ2-2
CASSAGQNTGELFF
TGTGCCAGCAGTGCGGGACAGAACACCGGGGAGCTGTTTTTT
>TRBV5-5|.|TRBD1|TRBJ2-7
CASSFTTGTFYEQYF
TGTGCCAGCAGCTTTACGACAGGGACCTTCTACGAGCAGTACTTC
>TRBV27|once|TRBD1|TRBJ1-5
CASSLSGTGGGQPQHF
TGTGCCAGCAGTCTCTCCGGGACAGGGGGAGGTCAGCCCCAGCATTTT
>TRBV7-9|.|.|TRBJ1-5
CASSPPGAGQPQHF
TGTGCCAGCAGCCCCCCAGGGGCAGGGCAGCCCCAGCATTTT
>TRBV5-6|.|.|TRBJ1-3
CASSLEHTIYF
TGTGCCAGCAGCTTGGAACACACCATATATTTT
>TRBV5-6|.|.|TRBJ2-7
CASSLEPVNSYEQYF
TGTGCCAGCAGCTTGGAGCCCGTTAATTCCTACGAGCAGTACTTC
>TRBV7-9|.|.|TRBJ2-7
CASSSPGPKVSYEQYF
TGTGCCAGCAGCTCCCCGGGACCAAAAGTCTCCTACGAGCAGTACTTC
>TRBV5-6|.|TRBD2|TRBJ2-3
CASSGGTSGGPYTDTQYF
TGTGCCAGCAGCGGAGGGACTAGCGGGGGGCCCTACACAGATACGCAGTATTTT
>TRBV6-5|.|TRBD1|TRBJ1-4
CASSNRDRGATNEKLFF
TGTGCCAGCAGTAACCGGGACAGGGGAGCAACTAATGAAAAACTGTTTTTT
>TRBV20-1|.|.|TRBJ2-3
CSARLGRTDTQYF
TGCAGTGCAAGACTAGGGCGCACAGATACGCAGTATTTT
>TRBV6-2/TRBV6-3|.|TRBD2|TRBJ2-1
CASSLSGGSSYNEQFF
TGTGCCAGCAGTCTCAGCGGGGGTAGCTCCTACAATGAGCAGTTCTTC
>TRBV6-1|.|TRBD1|TRBJ1-2
CASRPDRASGYTF
TGTGCCAGCAGACCCGACAGGGCCTCTGGCTACACCTTC
>TRBV20-1|.|.|TRBJ1-4
CSARLRGSNEKLFF
TGCAGTGCTAGACTACGGGGGTCTAATGAAAAACTGTTTTTT
>TRBV9|.|.|TRBJ1-4
CASSVAGSRGEKLFF
TGTGCCAGCAGCGTTGCAGGCTCGAGGGGGGAAAAACTGTTTTTT
>TRBV7-6|.|.|TRBJ2-7
CASSLIGQGVDEQYF
TGTGCCAGCAGCTTAATAGGTCAGGGAGTCGACGAGCAGTACTTC
>TRBV7-7|.|TRBD1|TRBJ2-7
CASSPGTGLPYEQYF
TGTGCCAGCAGCCCAGGGACAGGGTTACCCTACGAGCAGTACTTC